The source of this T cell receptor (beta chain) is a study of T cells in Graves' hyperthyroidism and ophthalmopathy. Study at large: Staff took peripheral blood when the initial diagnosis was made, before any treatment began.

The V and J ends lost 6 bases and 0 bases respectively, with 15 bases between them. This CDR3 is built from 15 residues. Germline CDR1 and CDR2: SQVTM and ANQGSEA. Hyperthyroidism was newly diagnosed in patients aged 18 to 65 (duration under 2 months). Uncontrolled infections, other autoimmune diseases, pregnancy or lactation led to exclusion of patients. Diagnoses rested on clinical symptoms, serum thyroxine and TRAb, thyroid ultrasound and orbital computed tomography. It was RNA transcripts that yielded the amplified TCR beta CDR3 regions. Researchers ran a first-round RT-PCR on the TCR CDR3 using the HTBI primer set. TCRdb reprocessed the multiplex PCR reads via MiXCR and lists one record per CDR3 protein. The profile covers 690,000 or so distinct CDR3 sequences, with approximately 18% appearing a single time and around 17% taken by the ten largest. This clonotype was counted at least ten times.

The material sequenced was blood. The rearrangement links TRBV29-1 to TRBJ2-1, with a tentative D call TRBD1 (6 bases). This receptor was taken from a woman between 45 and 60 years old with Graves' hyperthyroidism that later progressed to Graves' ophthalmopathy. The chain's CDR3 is CSVGTYQSSYNEQFF. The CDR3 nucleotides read TGCAGCGTGGGGACATACCAGAGCTCCTACAATGAGCAGTTCTTC.